These 11 T cell receptor beta chains originate from one sample sequenced in a study of beta chain features in type 1 diabetes. cDNA synthesis used the whole RNA isolate, giving expressed TCRB sequences. Measured with immunoSEQ multiplex PCR; TCRdb has only the in-frame clones, and not every one. The data contain under 400,000 clones, 11% to 15% of them singletons. Sequenced sample: central memory CD4+ T cells from blood. The receptors come from a man in his thirties or forties in good health.

The table lists this clone with a few counts. The chain has TRBV7-2 and TRBJ1-1, with D possibly matching TRBD1 (6 bases). Trimming cost V 5 bases and J 10 bases, with 14 bases left between them. Germline V gives CDR1 SGHTA, CDR2 FQGNSA. This CDR3 is built from 12 residues. The chain's CDR3 is CASSPPRQAAFF. CDR3 in DNA: TGTGCCAGCAGCCCACCCAGACAGGCAGCTTTCTTT. Variable domain in full (rest from reference TRBV7-2 and TRBJ1-1): GAGVSQSPSNKVTEKGKDVELRCDPISGHTALYWYRQSLGQGLEFLIYFQGNSAPDKSGLPSDRFSAERTGGSVSTLTIQRTQQEDSAVYLCASSPPRQAAFFGQGTRLTVV.

This clone was seen a few times. The chain combines TRBV7-2 with TRBJ2-3; the D gene is possibly TRBD2 (7 bases). CDR3 length: 16 residues. Germline-derived CDR1 and CDR2 are SGHTA and FQGNSA. V gave up 5 bases and J gave up 0 bases, with 15 bases separating them. This chain's CDR3 is CASSPIGGASTDTQYF. The CDR3, as DNA: TGTGCCAGCAGCCCTATTGGGGGGGCCAGCACAGATACGCAGTATTTT.

The chain combines TRBV18 with TRBJ2-7; D not resolved. The germline V gene encodes CDR1 KGHSH and CDR2 LQKENI. The CDR3 spans 13 residues. Trimming took 6 bases from V and 6 from J, leaving 15 bases between them. CDR3 DNA sequence: TGTGCCAGCTCTGCGGTGGGAATGGGCGAGCAGTACGTC. This gives the protein CASSAVGMGEQYV.

The chain carries TRBV29-1 and TRBJ1-2; 11 nucleotides agree with TRBD1. The germline V gene encodes CDR1 SQVTM and CDR2 ANQGSEA. V lost 7 bases to trimming and J lost 10 bases; unmatched junction nucleotides: 2. This CDR3 has 10 amino acids. The CDR3 DNA reads TGCAGCGCCGGACAGGGGGCCTACACCTTC. This translates into CSAGQGAYTF.

The gene calls are TRBV4-3 and TRBJ2-2; TRBD2 aligns across 8 bases. Germline assignment: CDR1 LGHNA and CDR2 YSLEER. Trimming cost V 5 bases and J 2 bases; bases outside gene matches: 7. The CDR3 contains 16 residues. The CDR3 bases are TGCGCCAGCAGCTTGGGACTAGTAGCTAACACCGGGGAGCTGTTTTTT. Its translation: CASSLGLVANTGELFF.

The J gene is TRBJ2-5, the V gene TRBV29-1, with 9 bases lining up with TRBD1. CDR3 length equals 12 residues. CDR1 is SQVTM and CDR2 is ANQGSEA in the germline V gene. V lost 6 bases and J lost 4; bases outside the gene matches: 3. In nucleotides, the CDR3 is TGCAGCGTGAGGGGACAGGGAGAGACCCAGTACTTC. It encodes CSVRGQGETQYF.

This chain joins TRBV10-1 and TRBJ2-3; D gene uncertain. Trimming cost V 3 bases and J 5 bases, with 3 bases left between them. Germline assignment: CDR1 WNHNN and CDR2 SYGVQD (reference sequence). The CDR3 loop spans 11 amino acids. In nucleotides, the CDR3 is TGCGCCAGCAGTGAAAAAGATACGCAGTATTTT. Encoded protein: CASSEKDTQYF.

Points on this clone: Germline is not matched at one junction end, which may reflect a read error. Other DNA sequences in this specimen translate into the identical CDR3. The chain is built from TRBV7-9 and TRBJ1-5, with TRBD1 matching over 8 bases. The CDR3 loop spans 16 amino acids. Germline lookup yields CDR1 SEHNR and CDR2 FQNEAQ (reference sequence). The CDR3 protein is CASRWNGQGGNQPQHF. The CDR3 DNA follows: TGTGCCAGCAGGTGGAATGGACAGGGCGGCAATCAGCCTCAGCATTTT.

The chain joins TRBV2 to TRBJ2-7, with a weak D call TRBD1 (5 bases). The germline V gene has CDR1 SNHLY and CDR2 FYNNEI. V dropped 6 bases and J dropped 2 bases, with 5 bases sitting between them. This CDR3 contains 11 residues. The CDR3 is CASSRAYEQYF. The DNA for the CDR3 is TGTGCCAGCAGCAGGGCCTACGAGCAGTACTTC.

This clone turned up a few times. This chain uses TRBV28 with TRBJ1-5; 9 bases align to TRBD1. This CDR3 contains 15 residues. The germline CDR1 and CDR2 sequences are MDHEN and SYDVKM. J lost 6 bases, V lost 2 bases, and 5 bases had no gene match. CDR3 in amino acids: CASSLAGQGIQPQHF. In DNA form, the CDR3 reads TGTGCCAGCAGTTTAGCTGGACAGGGGATTCAGCCCCAGCATTTT.

The V and J genes are TRBV11-2 and TRBJ2-7; D is perhaps TRBD1 (6 bases). The length of the CDR3 is 16 residues. Trimming removed 1 base at V and 6 bases at J, with 19 bases between. CDR1 SGHAT and CDR2 FQNNGV come from the germline V gene. In nucleotides, the CDR3 is TGTGCCAGCAGCTTAGGGGTTGAGGTCACACAGGGCGAGCAGTACTTC. The encoded protein is CASSLGVEVTQGEQYF. Full variable domain (remainder filled in from reference TRBV11-2 and TRBJ2-7): EAGVAQSPRYKIIEKRQSVAFWCNPISGHATLYWYQQILGQGPKLLIQFQNNGVVDDSQLPKDRFSAERLKGVDSTLKIQPAKLEDSAVYLCASSLGVEVTQGEQYFGPGTRLTVT.